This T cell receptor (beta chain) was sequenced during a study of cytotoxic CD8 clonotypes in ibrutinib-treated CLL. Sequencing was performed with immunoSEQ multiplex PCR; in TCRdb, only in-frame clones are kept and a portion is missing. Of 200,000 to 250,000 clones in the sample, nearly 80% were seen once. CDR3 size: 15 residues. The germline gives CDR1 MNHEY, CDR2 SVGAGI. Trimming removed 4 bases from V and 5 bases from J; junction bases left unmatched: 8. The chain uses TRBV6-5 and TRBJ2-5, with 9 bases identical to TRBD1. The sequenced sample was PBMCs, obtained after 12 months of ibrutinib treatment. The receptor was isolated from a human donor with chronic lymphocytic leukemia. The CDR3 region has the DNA TGTGCCAGCAGTTCCTCGGGACAGGGAGGGGAGACCCAGTACTTC. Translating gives CASSSSGQGGETQYF.